Listed below are T cell receptor beta chains from one sample, sequenced in a study of control samples from healthy donors and cancer patients. Some clones are missing from TCRdb's copy, which holds only in-frame ones; the method was immunoSEQ multiplex PCR. The data show 170,000 or so clones, 85% to 95% seen once. Material for sequencing was blood. The receptors derive from a young man in good health. Each CDR3 is given with its conserved first and last residue. The order of the fields is CDR3 DNA, CDR3 protein, D gene, J gene, CDR3 length, V gene, clone size. D genes are given only for firm matches. The size field is filled for only some rows; it gives once, few, many or a size class.

CDR3 DNA: TGCAGTGTAGGGGCGGCTTACGAGCAGTACTTC; CDR3 protein: CSVGAAYEQYF; D gene: .; J gene: TRBJ2-7; CDR3 length: 11; V gene: TRBV20-1; clone size: .
CDR3 DNA: TGTGCCAGTAGTACACAGAGTGGTAACTATGGCTACACCTTC; CDR3 protein: CASSTQSGNYGYTF; D gene: .; J gene: TRBJ1-2; CDR3 length: 14; V gene: TRBV19; clone size: .
CDR3 DNA: TGTGCCAGCAGCCAACGATTTTTTGGCGAGGAGTTAAGAAGCAATCAGCCCCAGCATTTT; CDR3 protein: CASSQRFFGEELRSNQPQHF; D gene: .; J gene: TRBJ1-5; CDR3 length: 20; V gene: TRBV4-2; clone size: few
CDR3 DNA: TGTGCCAGCAGCCAGACACCTGGACAGGGGAGCTCCTACGAGCAGTACTTC; CDR3 protein: CASSQTPGQGSSYEQYF; D gene: TRBD1; J gene: TRBJ2-7; CDR3 length: 17; V gene: TRBV14; clone size: .
CDR3 DNA: TGTGCCAGCAAGATCCAGGCGAGCTCCTACGAGCAGTACTTC; CDR3 protein: CASKIQASSYEQYF; D gene: .; J gene: TRBJ2-7; CDR3 length: 14; V gene: TRBV6-5; clone size: once
CDR3 DNA: TGTGCCAGCCCCTCTCGACTGACCCCCAATTCACCCCTCCACTTT; CDR3 protein: CASPSRLTPNSPLHF; D gene: .; J gene: TRBJ1-6; CDR3 length: 15; V gene: TRBV18; clone size: .
CDR3 DNA: TGTGCCAGCAGCCAAAGTACAGGGGGAGGCGAAAAACTGTTTTTT; CDR3 protein: CASSQSTGGGEKLFF; D gene: TRBD1; J gene: TRBJ1-4; CDR3 length: 15; V gene: TRBV3-1/TRBV3-2; clone size: .
CDR3 DNA: TGCGCCAGCAGCTTTCGACAGGGGGGAAGTGCAACTAATGAAAAACTGTTTTTT; CDR3 protein: CASSFRQGGSATNEKLFF; D gene: TRBD1; J gene: TRBJ1-4; CDR3 length: 18; V gene: TRBV5-1; clone size: .
CDR3 DNA: TGCGCCAGCAGCTTAAGGACAGGGAACACAGATACGCAGTATTTT; CDR3 protein: CASSLRTGNTDTQYF; D gene: TRBD1; J gene: TRBJ2-3; CDR3 length: 15; V gene: TRBV5-1; clone size: .
CDR3 DNA: TGTGCCAGCAGCCAAGGCCCGGGACAGGGATATGGCTACACCTTC; CDR3 protein: CASSQGPGQGYGYTF; D gene: TRBD1; J gene: TRBJ1-2; CDR3 length: 15; V gene: TRBV3-1/TRBV3-2; clone size: .
CDR3 DNA: TGTGCCAGCAGCGTAGTTCTGATGGGAGAAGCTTTCTTT; CDR3 protein: CASSVVLMGEAFF; D gene: .; J gene: TRBJ1-1; CDR3 length: 13; V gene: TRBV9; clone size: .
CDR3 DNA: TGTGCCAGCTCACCCGGGACGGTTACCTACGAGCAGTACTTC; CDR3 protein: CASSPGTVTYEQYF; D gene: .; J gene: TRBJ2-7; CDR3 length: 14; V gene: TRBV18; clone size: once
CDR3 DNA: TGCGCCAGCAGCACTGGACAGAGCTCCTATAATTCACCCCTCCACTTT; CDR3 protein: CASSTGQSSYNSPLHF; D gene: .; J gene: TRBJ1-6; CDR3 length: 16; V gene: TRBV5-1; clone size: .
CDR3 DNA: TGCGCCAGCAACCCGGACATTTCAGGCTATGGCTACACCTTC; CDR3 protein: CASNPDISGYGYTF; D gene: .; J gene: TRBJ1-2; CDR3 length: 14; V gene: TRBV5-1; clone size: .
CDR3 DNA: TGTGCCAGCAGTACGATTGGGACAGGGAGCACTGAAGCTTTCTTT; CDR3 protein: CASSTIGTGSTEAFF; D gene: TRBD1; J gene: TRBJ1-1; CDR3 length: 15; V gene: TRBV2; clone size: .
CDR3 DNA: TGTGCCAGCAGCAAATCGCGGGGAATAGGTAACTATGGCTACACCTTC; CDR3 protein: CASSKSRGIGNYGYTF; D gene: .; J gene: TRBJ1-2; CDR3 length: 16; V gene: TRBV21-1; clone size: .
CDR3 DNA: TGTGCCAGCAGCCAAGTGGGAGGGGGCGGCGGGGAGCTGTTTTTT; CDR3 protein: CASSQVGGGGGELFF; D gene: .; J gene: TRBJ2-2; CDR3 length: 15; V gene: TRBV14; clone size: .
CDR3 DNA: TGCGCCAGCAGCTACGTGGGACAGGGGGCCGGGGGCTACACCTTC; CDR3 protein: CASSYVGQGAGGYTF; D gene: TRBD1; J gene: TRBJ1-2; CDR3 length: 15; V gene: TRBV5-1; clone size: .
CDR3 DNA: TGTGCCAGCAGTGAGGTCCCCGGGCGGGCCGGCACAGATACGCAGTATTTT; CDR3 protein: CASSEVPGRAGTDTQYF; D gene: .; J gene: TRBJ2-3; CDR3 length: 17; V gene: TRBV6-1; clone size: .
CDR3 DNA: TGCGCCAGCAGCCAAGAGGACCACAGGGATGGCTACACCTTC; CDR3 protein: CASSQEDHRDGYTF; D gene: .; J gene: TRBJ1-2; CDR3 length: 14; V gene: TRBV4-1; clone size: .
CDR3 DNA: TGTGCCAGCAGTTCAGGGGCCCTGAACACTGAAGCTTTCTTT; CDR3 protein: CASSSGALNTEAFF; D gene: .; J gene: TRBJ1-1; CDR3 length: 14; V gene: TRBV28; clone size: few
CDR3 DNA: TGTGCCAGCAGCCGGGACAAGACCTACAATGAGCAGTTCTTC; CDR3 protein: CASSRDKTYNEQFF; D gene: .; J gene: TRBJ2-1; CDR3 length: 14; V gene: TRBV6-5; clone size: .
CDR3 DNA: TGTGCCAGCAGCTTGGCAGGGGCAGATACGCAGTATTTT; CDR3 protein: CASSLAGADTQYF; D gene: .; J gene: TRBJ2-3; CDR3 length: 13; V gene: TRBV7-7; clone size: .
CDR3 DNA: TGTGCCAGCAGTCTAAACAGGGGGGAAAGTGGGGCTTTCTTT; CDR3 protein: CASSLNRGESGAFF; D gene: TRBD1; J gene: TRBJ1-1; CDR3 length: 14; V gene: TRBV7-8; clone size: .
CDR3 DNA: TGTGCCAGCAGCCAAGATGGGACAGGGACCTACGAGCAGTACTTC; CDR3 protein: CASSQDGTGTYEQYF; D gene: TRBD1; J gene: TRBJ2-7; CDR3 length: 15; V gene: TRBV3-1/TRBV3-2; clone size: .
CDR3 DNA: TGTGCCAGCAGCGCTAGGACAGGGTACCTCACAGATACGCAGTATTTT; CDR3 protein: CASSARTGYLTDTQYF; D gene: TRBD1; J gene: TRBJ2-3; CDR3 length: 16; V gene: TRBV9; clone size: .
CDR3 DNA: TGCGCCAGCAGCTTATTTCCAGGGGACACCGGGGAGCTGTTTTTT; CDR3 protein: CASSLFPGDTGELFF; D gene: .; J gene: TRBJ2-2; CDR3 length: 15; V gene: TRBV5-1; clone size: .
CDR3 DNA: TGTGCCAGCAGCTTGGGACTCGGGGATGAAAAACTGTTTTTT; CDR3 protein: CASSLGLGDEKLFF; D gene: .; J gene: TRBJ1-4; CDR3 length: 14; V gene: TRBV7-8; clone size: .
CDR3 DNA: TGTGCCAGCAGGACGTACTCATCCGAGCAGTACTTC; CDR3 protein: CASRTYSSEQYF; D gene: .; J gene: TRBJ2-7; CDR3 length: 12; V gene: TRBV6-4; clone size: .
CDR3 DNA: TGTGCCAGCTCACCGACCCAACAGGGTGGGGGGTACGAGCAGTACTTC; CDR3 protein: CASSPTQQGGGYEQYF; D gene: .; J gene: TRBJ2-7; CDR3 length: 16; V gene: TRBV18; clone size: .
CDR3 DNA: TGTGCCAGCAGCTTAAGTAGAGACACTGAAGCTTTCTTT; CDR3 protein: CASSLSRDTEAFF; D gene: .; J gene: TRBJ1-1; CDR3 length: 13; V gene: TRBV7-3; clone size: .
CDR3 DNA: TGTGCCACCAGCAGAGCCTCTGGGTACTCTGGGGCCAACGTCCTGACTTTC; CDR3 protein: CATSRASGYSGANVLTF; D gene: .; J gene: TRBJ2-6; CDR3 length: 17; V gene: TRBV15; clone size: .
CDR3 DNA: TGCAGCGTCACAGGGGGAGGGTTTGAAAAACTGTTTTTT; CDR3 protein: CSVTGGGFEKLFF; D gene: TRBD1; J gene: TRBJ1-4; CDR3 length: 13; V gene: TRBV29-1; clone size: once
CDR3 DNA: TGTGCCAGCAGCTTGGGCGAGAAGGGGGACACTGAAGCTTTCTTT; CDR3 protein: CASSLGEKGDTEAFF; D gene: .; J gene: TRBJ1-1; CDR3 length: 15; V gene: TRBV5-4; clone size: once
CDR3 DNA: TGCGCCAGCAGCCAAGATCTGTCTTCGGGGTTTAGAAATTCACCCCTCCACTTT; CDR3 protein: CASSQDLSSGFRNSPLHF; D gene: .; J gene: TRBJ1-6; CDR3 length: 18; V gene: TRBV4-1; clone size: .
CDR3 DNA: TGTGCCAGCAGCCAACGAATCTCACAGACAAAACTGTTTTTT; CDR3 protein: CASSQRISQTKLFF; D gene: .; J gene: TRBJ1-4; CDR3 length: 14; V gene: TRBV14; clone size: .
CDR3 DNA: TGTGCCTGGAGCCTGATGAGCGGGGGGGCGTCAGATACGCAGTATTTT; CDR3 protein: CAWSLMSGGASDTQYF; D gene: TRBD2; J gene: TRBJ2-3; CDR3 length: 16; V gene: TRBV30; clone size: .
CDR3 DNA: TGCGCCAGCAGCTTGGCCTCCAGCTACGAGCAGTACTTC; CDR3 protein: CASSLASSYEQYF; D gene: .; J gene: TRBJ2-7; CDR3 length: 13; V gene: TRBV5-1; clone size: .
CDR3 DNA: TGCGCCAGCAGCTTGAGTCCTGGGGGGCTCGGCAATGAGCAGTTCTTC; CDR3 protein: CASSLSPGGLGNEQFF; D gene: .; J gene: TRBJ2-1; CDR3 length: 16; V gene: TRBV5-1; clone size: .
CDR3 DNA: TGTGCCAGCAGCTTAAGAGGGACCCCAGCAGACTACGAGCAGTACTTC; CDR3 protein: CASSLRGTPADYEQYF; D gene: .; J gene: TRBJ2-7; CDR3 length: 16; V gene: TRBV7-2; clone size: .
CDR3 DNA: TGCGCCAGCAGCTTAACAGCGGGGGGGAAGTCCTCCTACAATGAGCAGTTCTTC; CDR3 protein: CASSLTAGGKSSYNEQFF; D gene: TRBD2; J gene: TRBJ2-1; CDR3 length: 18; V gene: TRBV5-1; clone size: .
CDR3 DNA: TGCGCCAGTTCCACAGGGGCGTCCTCCTACGAGCAGTACTTC; CDR3 protein: CASSTGASSYEQYF; D gene: TRBD1; J gene: TRBJ2-7; CDR3 length: 14; V gene: TRBV10-1; clone size: .
CDR3 DNA: TGTGCCAGCAGGGTTACAGGGACGACTAATGAAAAACTGTTTTTT; CDR3 protein: CASRVTGTTNEKLFF; D gene: .; J gene: TRBJ1-4; CDR3 length: 15; V gene: TRBV6-5; clone size: .
CDR3 DNA: TGTGCTAGTGGTTTGGCGCCGGGACAGGGGGGCAATGAGCAGTTCTTC; CDR3 protein: CASGLAPGQGGNEQFF; D gene: TRBD1; J gene: TRBJ2-1; CDR3 length: 16; V gene: TRBV12-5; clone size: .
CDR3 DNA: TGTGCCAGCAGCTTGGATACCCGGGCCGCAACTAATGAAAAACTGTTTTTT; CDR3 protein: CASSLDTRAATNEKLFF; D gene: .; J gene: TRBJ1-4; CDR3 length: 17; V gene: TRBV5-5; clone size: .